This section outlines one TCR beta chain sequence together with its context. The data originate from a study of blood T cell repertoires in COVID-19. V lost 5 bases and J lost 0, with 16 bases in between. This CDR3 spans 16 amino acids. Germline lookup yields CDR1 PRHDT and CDR2 FYEKMQ (reference sequence). Sequenced by immunoSEQ multiplex PCR; TCRdb stores in-frame clones only, minus some. The profile shows 300,000 to 350,000 clones, about 85% of them singletons. The rearrangement uses TRBV13 and TRBJ2-5, with D possibly being TRBD2 (6 bases). Sequenced: peripheral blood. This clonotype was obtained from a man in his late teens or twenties with active or convalescent COVID-19. CDR3 DNA sequence: TGTGCCAGCAGCCCGAGGGATCGGGGGTACCAAGAGACCCAGTACTTC. This codes for CASSPRDRGYQETQYF.